These 4 T cell receptor beta chains were sequenced from one sample in a study of shared clonotypes between healthy human individuals (dated by TCRdb to 2018 to 2020). The library was prepared using the immunoSEQ multiplex PCR assay. The immuneACCESS repertoire file appears here via TCRdb, limited to in-frame rearrangements. These files lack a portion of the clones; in checked studies, under half of the deficit traces to unresolved V genes, and the cause of the others is not known. The sample table records about 480,000 clones; approximately 85% of these occur just once. The top ten hold 10% to 15% of the sample. The sequencing sample was made of PBMCs. Receptors originate from a woman aged 40-49 years in good health. Some clones in this sample may be carry-over from other donors' samples.

This chain uses TRBV7-9 with TRBJ1-2; D remains unclear. CDR1 and CDR2 (germline): SEHNR, FQNEAQ (reference sequence). There are 14 residues in the CDR3. The V end was cut by 6 bases, the J end by 7 bases, with 18 bases between. CDR3 sequence reads: CASRMFGSPAGYTF. The CDR3 DNA follows: TGTGCCAGCAGAATGTTCGGGAGCCCCGCTGGCTACACCTTC.

This chain joins TRBV4-1 and TRBJ2-3; D is uncertain. The CDR3 is 14 residues long. Germline V gene lookup returns CDR1 MGHRA and CDR2 YSYEKL. The V and J ends lost 0 bases and 1 base respectively, with 5 bases between them. The CDR3 reads CASSQDGGTDTQYF. The CDR3 nucleotides are TGCGCCAGCAGCCAAGATGGGGGCACAGATACGCAGTATTTT.

This chain joins TRBV5-1 and TRBJ2-5, with 10 bases identical to TRBD2. J gave up 5 bases and V 0 bases, and 4 bases lay outside the gene matches. The CDR3 runs 15 residues. Germline V CDR1 and CDR2: SGHRS, YFSETQ. The CDR3 here is CASSLVAGGSETQYF. CDR3 bases: TGCGCCAGCAGCTTGGTAGCGGGAGGTTCGGAGACCCAGTACTTC.

This chain links TRBV2 with TRBJ2-3, with 9 bases identical to TRBD2. Germline loops: CDR1 SNHLY, CDR2 FYNNEI. The ends lost 0 bases at V and 3 bases at J; junction bases unmatched: 4. This CDR3 is built from 16 residues. CDR3 region: CASSEAAGGGTDTQYF. Written as DNA, the CDR3 is TGTGCCAGCAGTGAAGCGGCGGGAGGGGGTACAGATACGCAGTATTTT.